This T cell receptor beta chain was sequenced in a study of PD-L1 blockade in urothelial cancer. Study in general: Patients initiated atezolizumab in the mid-2010s at 1,200 mg intravenously every 3 weeks. Earlier, patients had received 0 to 3 chemotherapy regimens. The median number of T cells present in blood samples was about 140,000.

Between the trimmed V and J ends, which lost 0 bases and 3 bases, there was a span of 6 bases. The CDR3 contains 13 residues. Germline assignment: CDR1 GTSNPN and CDR2 SVGIG (reference sequence). Synthetic templates analogous to TCR were spiked into all PCRs individually. The method was immunoSEQ multiplex PCR; TCRdb's version includes in-frame clones alone and lacks a portion of them. The sample has approximately 34,000 clones, about 79% seen once. Specimen: PBMCs, collected around atezolizumab (anti-PD-L1) treatment. The chain carries TRBV30 and TRBJ2-1, with D tentatively TRBD1 (5 bases). This receptor was identified in a man aged 55 to 70 with urothelial cancer. CDR3: CAWSVDSYNEQFF. The CDR3 bases are TGTGCCTGGAGTGTAGACAGCTACAATGAGCAGTTCTTC. The entire variable domain, with the rest obtained from reference TRBV30 and TRBJ2-1, is as follows: SQTIHQWPATLVQPVGSPLSLECTVEGTSNPNLYWYRQAAGRGLQLLFYSVGIGQISSEVPQNLSASRPQDRQFILSSKKLLLSDSGFYLCAWSVDSYNEQFFGPGTRLTVL.